This TCR beta chain was recovered during a study of T cells in Graves' hyperthyroidism and ophthalmopathy. Study-level points and caveats: Stable hyperthyroidism was told apart from ophthalmopathy by a model built on 13 V-J features. In the blood, most expanded thyroid clonotypes above 0.001 appeared as well.

RNA transcripts gave rise to amplified TCR beta CDR3 regions. When the TCR CDR3 underwent first-round RT-PCR, the HTBI primer set was used. A single record per CDR3 protein comes from TCRdb applying MiXCR to the multiplex PCR reads. The sample records around 300,000 distinct CDR3 sequences, 22% being singletons. This clonotype was observed many times. The antigen remains undetermined. The length of the CDR3 is 14 residues. V lost 5 bases and J 9 bases, leaving 18 bases between the germline ends. CDR1 SEHNR and CDR2 FQNEAQ come from the germline V gene (reference sequence). The study left out patients who had uncontrolled infection, other autoimmune disease, pregnancy or lactation. The PBMCs were sourced from fresh peripheral blood (about 9.7 ml).

Material for sequencing was blood. This TCR was recovered from a man between 25 and 39 years old with Graves' ophthalmopathy. The chain is built from TRBV7-9 and TRBJ2-3; tentatively, D is TRBD1 or TRBD2 (5 bases each). CDR3 nucleotide sequence: TGTGCCAGCAGCCACAGTGAGGGGAAGGTGACGCAGTATTTT. This codes for CASSHSEGKVTQYF. Drawing the rest from reference TRBV7-9 and TRBJ2-3, the complete variable domain is DTGVSQNPRHKITKRGQNVTFRCDPISEHNRLYWYRQTLGQGPEFLTYFQNEAQLEKSRLLSDRFSAERPKGSFSTLEIQRTEQGDSAMYLCASSHSEGKVTQYFGPGTRLTVL.